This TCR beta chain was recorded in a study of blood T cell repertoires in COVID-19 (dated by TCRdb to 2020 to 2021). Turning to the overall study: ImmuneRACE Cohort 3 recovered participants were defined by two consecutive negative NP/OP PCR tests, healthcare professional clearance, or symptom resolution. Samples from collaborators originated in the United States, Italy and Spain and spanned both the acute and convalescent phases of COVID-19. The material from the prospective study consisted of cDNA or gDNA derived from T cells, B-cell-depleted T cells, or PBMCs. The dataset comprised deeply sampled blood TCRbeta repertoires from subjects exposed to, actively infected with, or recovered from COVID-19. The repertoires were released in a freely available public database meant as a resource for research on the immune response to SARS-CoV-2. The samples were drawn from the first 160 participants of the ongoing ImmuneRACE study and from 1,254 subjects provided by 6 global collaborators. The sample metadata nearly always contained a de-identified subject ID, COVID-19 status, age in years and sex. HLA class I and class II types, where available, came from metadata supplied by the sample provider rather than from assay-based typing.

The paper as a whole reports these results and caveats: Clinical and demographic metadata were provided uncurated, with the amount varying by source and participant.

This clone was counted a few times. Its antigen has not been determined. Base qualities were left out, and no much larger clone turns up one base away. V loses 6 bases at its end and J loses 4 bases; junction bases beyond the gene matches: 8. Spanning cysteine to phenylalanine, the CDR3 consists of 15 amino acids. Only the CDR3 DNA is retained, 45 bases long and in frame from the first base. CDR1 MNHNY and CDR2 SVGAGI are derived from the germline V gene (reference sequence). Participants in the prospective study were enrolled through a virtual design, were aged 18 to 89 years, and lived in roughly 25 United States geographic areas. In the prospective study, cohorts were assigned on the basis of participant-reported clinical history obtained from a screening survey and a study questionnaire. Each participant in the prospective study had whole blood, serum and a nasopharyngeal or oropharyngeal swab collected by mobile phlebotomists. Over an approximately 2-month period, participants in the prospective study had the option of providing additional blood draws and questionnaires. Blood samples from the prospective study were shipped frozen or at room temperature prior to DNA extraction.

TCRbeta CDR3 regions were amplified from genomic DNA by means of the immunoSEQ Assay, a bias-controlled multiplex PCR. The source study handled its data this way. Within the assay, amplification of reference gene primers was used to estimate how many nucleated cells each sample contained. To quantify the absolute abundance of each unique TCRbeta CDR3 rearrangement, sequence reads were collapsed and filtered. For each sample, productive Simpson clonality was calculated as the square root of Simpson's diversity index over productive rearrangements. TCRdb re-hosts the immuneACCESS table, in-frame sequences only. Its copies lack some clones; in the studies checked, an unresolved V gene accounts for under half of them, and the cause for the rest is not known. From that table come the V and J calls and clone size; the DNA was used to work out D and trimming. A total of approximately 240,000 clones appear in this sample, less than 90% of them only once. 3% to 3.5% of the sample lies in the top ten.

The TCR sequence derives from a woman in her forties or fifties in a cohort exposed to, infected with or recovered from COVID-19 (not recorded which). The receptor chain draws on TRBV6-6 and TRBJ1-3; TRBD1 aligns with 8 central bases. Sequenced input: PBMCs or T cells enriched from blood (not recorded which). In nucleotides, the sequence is TGTGCCAGCAGCCAGAACCGGGACAGGGGAAACACCATATATTTT. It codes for CASSQNRDRGNTIYF.